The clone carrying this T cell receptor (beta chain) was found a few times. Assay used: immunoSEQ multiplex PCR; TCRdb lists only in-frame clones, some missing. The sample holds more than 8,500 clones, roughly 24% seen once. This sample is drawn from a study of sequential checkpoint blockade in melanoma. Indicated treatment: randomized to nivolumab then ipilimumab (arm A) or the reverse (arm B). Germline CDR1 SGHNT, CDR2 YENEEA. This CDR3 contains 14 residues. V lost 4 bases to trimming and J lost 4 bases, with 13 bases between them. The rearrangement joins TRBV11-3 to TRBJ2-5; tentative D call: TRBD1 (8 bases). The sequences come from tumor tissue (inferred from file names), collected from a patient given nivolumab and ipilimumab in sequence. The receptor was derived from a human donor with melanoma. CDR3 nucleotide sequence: TGTGCCAGCAGCTGGGGGGGGACAGGAGAGACCCAGTACTTC. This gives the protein CASSWGGTGETQYF. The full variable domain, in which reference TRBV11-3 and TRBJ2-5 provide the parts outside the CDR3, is EAGVVQSPRYKIIEKKQPVAFWCNPISGHNTLYWYLQNLGQGPELLIRYENEEAVDDSQLPKDRFSAERLKGVDSTLKIQPAELGDSAVYLCASSWGGTGETQYFGPGTRLLVL.